A selection of T cell receptor beta chains follows, all from one sample in a study of T cell responses to AZD1222 COVID-19 vaccine. Repertoires were generated with immunoSEQ multiplex PCR, while TCRdb's copy carries only in-frame clones and drops some. The profile shows fewer than 100,000 clones, about nine tenths of them singletons. Sequences were derived from peripheral blood, sampled 28 days after the second AZD1222 dose. Receptors originate from an adult who received the AZD1222 COVID-19 vaccine. Both conserved end residues are part of each CDR3. Each record gives: CDR3 DNA, CDR3 protein, J gene, D gene, V gene, clone size. A D gene is named only where the DNA matches it firmly. Some rows mark clone size as missing; the rest say once, few, many or name a class of expanded clone.

cdr3_nt: TGCGCCAGCAGCTTGGTCGTAAATGAGCAGTTCTTC; cdr3_aa: CASSLVVNEQFF; j_call: TRBJ2-1; d_call: NA; v_call: TRBV5-1; clone_size: NA
cdr3_nt: TGTGCCAGCAGCTGGAGTGGACAGCGGCAAGAGACCCAGTACTTC; cdr3_aa: CASSWSGQRQETQYF; j_call: TRBJ2-5; d_call: NA; v_call: TRBV7-6; clone_size: once
cdr3_nt: TGTGCCAGCAGTTTGGGACAGGGCCCGTCTATCGGTTCACCCCTCCACTTT; cdr3_aa: CASSLGQGPSIGSPLHF; j_call: TRBJ1-6; d_call: TRBD1; v_call: TRBV27; clone_size: NA
cdr3_nt: TGTGCCAGCAGTCCGGGACAGGGACGCCAAGAGACCCAGTACTTC; cdr3_aa: CASSPGQGRQETQYF; j_call: TRBJ2-5; d_call: TRBD1; v_call: TRBV28; clone_size: few
cdr3_nt: TGTGCCAGCAGTACCCTAGTGGATTCACCCCTCCACTTT; cdr3_aa: CASSTLVDSPLHF; j_call: TRBJ1-6; d_call: NA; v_call: TRBV27; clone_size: few
cdr3_nt: TGCAGCGTCAGGATAGCCAAAAACATTCAGTACTTC; cdr3_aa: CSVRIAKNIQYF; j_call: TRBJ2-4; d_call: NA; v_call: TRBV29-1; clone_size: NA
cdr3_nt: TGCGCCAGCAGCCAAGATAGGAGGCTAGCGGGAGTTGGAGAGACCCAGTACTTC; cdr3_aa: CASSQDRRLAGVGETQYF; j_call: TRBJ2-5; d_call: TRBD2; v_call: TRBV4-1; clone_size: NA
cdr3_nt: TGCGCCAGCAATCTGGGGACAGGGGGAATGGGGTTGAACACTGAAGCTTTCTTT; cdr3_aa: CASNLGTGGMGLNTEAFF; j_call: TRBJ1-1; d_call: TRBD1; v_call: TRBV10-1; clone_size: NA
cdr3_nt: TGTGCCAGCAGCTTAGGGGGCTTCCGGGGGCACTACAATGAGCAGTTCTTC; cdr3_aa: CASSLGGFRGHYNEQFF; j_call: TRBJ2-1; d_call: NA; v_call: TRBV11-3; clone_size: few
cdr3_nt: TGCGCCAGCAGCCAAGTGGGAAAGACCCAGTACTTC; cdr3_aa: CASSQVGKTQYF; j_call: TRBJ2-5; d_call: NA; v_call: TRBV4-1; clone_size: few
cdr3_nt: TGTGCCAGCAGCGTAGCTGGAGCGGGAGACTCCTACGAGCAGTACTTC; cdr3_aa: CASSVAGAGDSYEQYF; j_call: TRBJ2-7; d_call: TRBD2; v_call: TRBV9; clone_size: NA
cdr3_nt: TGTGCCAGCAGCCAACCTATTGGGACAGGGGATTCACCCCTCCACTTT; cdr3_aa: CASSQPIGTGDSPLHF; j_call: TRBJ1-6; d_call: TRBD1; v_call: TRBV3-1/TRBV3-2; clone_size: NA
cdr3_nt: TGTGCCAGCAGCTTAGGGGGTAGTATTGGAAACACCATATATTTT; cdr3_aa: CASSLGGSIGNTIYF; j_call: TRBJ1-3; d_call: NA; v_call: TRBV7-9; clone_size: NA
cdr3_nt: TGTGCCAGCAGCTTGGCCGCGGGACTAGCGGCCCCTGTGGATGAGCAGTTCTTC; cdr3_aa: CASSLAAGLAAPVDEQFF; j_call: TRBJ2-1; d_call: TRBD2; v_call: TRBV5-6; clone_size: NA
cdr3_nt: TGTGCCAGCCGGTCCGGGGTATCAGGGGGCTCCCTCTCCTACGAGCAGTACTTC; cdr3_aa: CASRSGVSGGSLSYEQYF; j_call: TRBJ2-7; d_call: TRBD1; v_call: TRBV10-3; clone_size: once
cdr3_nt: TGTGCCAGCAGCCAATGGGGGGGCGGCACTGAAGCTTTCTTT; cdr3_aa: CASSQWGGGTEAFF; j_call: TRBJ1-1; d_call: NA; v_call: TRBV27; clone_size: few
cdr3_nt: TGTGCCAGTAGTAGGTGGGAGCAGGGGACTGAGCAGTTCTTC; cdr3_aa: CASSRWEQGTEQFF; j_call: TRBJ2-1; d_call: NA; v_call: TRBV19; clone_size: once
cdr3_nt: TGTGCCAGCAGGGAGGCAGAACCATATGGCTACACCTTC; cdr3_aa: CASREAEPYGYTF; j_call: TRBJ1-2; d_call: NA; v_call: TRBV2; clone_size: few